This T cell receptor (beta chain) was documented in a study of T-cell reconstitution after alpha-beta-depleted transplantation in children. The study, taken as a whole, reports: One year after transplant, T-cell counts and diversity came mostly from newly produced T cells. For some patients, TCRbeta diversity was high at day 60 because of recipient T cells and thymic progenitors that survived.

The CDR3 covers 15 residues. V shed 2 bases and J shed 4 bases, with 12 bases lying between them. The TCRbeta library was prepared with unique molecular identifiers. TCRdb redid the calling of the PCR reads with MiXCR, one entry per CDR3 protein. The repertoire holds hundreds of thousands of distinct CDR3 sequences, with 16% as singletons. This clonotype was counted ten times or more. The antigen remains undetermined. The V gene is TRBV12-3 or TRBV12-4, the J gene TRBJ2-4, with D possibly being TRBD1 or TRBD2 (6 bases each). The specimen comprised PBMCs, mostly from graft donor cells, sampled 360 days after TCRalphabeta/CD19-depleted stem cell transplant. This TCR derives from a male patient under 18 who had a stem cell transplant for acute lymphoblastic leukemia, so the T cells may come from the graft donor. CDR3 nucleotides: TGTGCCAGCAGTTTACGGGGGCTGCAAAAAAACATTCAGTACTTC. Translating it yields CASSLRGLQKNIQYF.